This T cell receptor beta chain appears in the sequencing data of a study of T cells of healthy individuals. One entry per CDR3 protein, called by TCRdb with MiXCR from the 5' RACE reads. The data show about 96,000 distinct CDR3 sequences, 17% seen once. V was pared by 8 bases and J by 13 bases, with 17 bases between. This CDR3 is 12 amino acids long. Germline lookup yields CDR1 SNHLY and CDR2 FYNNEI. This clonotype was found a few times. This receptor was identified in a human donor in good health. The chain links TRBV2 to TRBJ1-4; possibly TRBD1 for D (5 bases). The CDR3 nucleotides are TGTGCCAGCGACGGGGGAGTGGTTGGACTGTTTTTT. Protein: CASDGGVVGLFF.